This T cell receptor (beta chain) came from a study of beta chain features in type 1 diabetes. Background on the study: Across all samples, over 85 million sorted cells were examined.

The V end was cut by 5 bases, the J end by 5 bases, with 12 bases between. The CDR3 is 14 amino acids. CDR1 is SGHNT, CDR2 YENEEA, per germline. Overall study results and limits: Naive, central memory and regulatory TCRB repertoires appeared more similar among patients than healthy donors. Within each of all four CD4+ subsets, Type 1 diabetes patients had TCRB CDR3s that were moderately but significantly shorter.

Concerning this clone: Its antigen is as yet unknown.

Via CD45RO/CCR7/CD25/CD127/CD95/CD27, cells of the CD4+ naive, central memory, regulatory and stem cell-like memory subsets were sorted. Reverse transcribing all isolated RNA meant expressed TCRB transcripts were sequenced. TCRdb's table, derived via immunoSEQ multiplex PCR, lists solely in-frame clones and lacks some. The sample has hundreds of thousands of clones; 11% to 15% are singletons. The source material was naive CD4+ T cells from blood. The chain uses TRBV11-3 and TRBJ2-2, with unresolved D. The source of this sequence is a man between 18 and 29 years old with type 1 diabetes. The CDR3 nucleotides are TGTGCCAGCAGCCGGGTCATGGGAACCGGGGAGCTGTTTTTT. It codes for CASSRVMGTGELFF.